The entry below describes one T cell receptor beta chain. V lost 4 bases to trimming and J lost 2 bases, with 8 bases between them. Germline V gene lookup returns CDR1 MGHRA and CDR2 YSYEKL. The CDR3 sequence is 13 residues long. The sample belongs to a study of control samples from healthy donors and cancer patients. Only in-frame clones appear in the TCRdb table, and some are missing; sequencing was by immunoSEQ multiplex PCR. The sample lists 100,000 or so clones, 80% to 90% occurring once. The chain couples TRBV4-1 to TRBJ2-5; D could derive from TRBD1 or TRBD2 (5 bases each). The sequence was obtained from a man aged 25 to 40 in good health. Sequences were obtained from blood. In nucleotides, the CDR3 is TGCGCCAGCAGCCGGGGCGGGCAAGAGACCCAGTACTTC. This gives the protein CASSRGGQETQYF.